A single TCR beta chain is shown here with its context. Some clones are missing from TCRdb's copy, which holds only in-frame ones; the method was immunoSEQ multiplex PCR. The sample records fewer than 250,000 clones, 65% to 90% being singletons. In terms of age and location, participants ranged from roughly 18 to 95 years and lived in around 22 US areas. CDR3 length equals 14 residues. CDR1 is MNHEY, CDR2 SVGAGI, per germline. After removal of 4 bases from V and 0 bases from J, the junction contained 3 bases not matched to a gene. This entry is derived from a study of blood T cell repertoires in COVID-19.

The specimen sequenced was PBMCs or T cells enriched from blood (not recorded which). The receptor's source is a woman aged 45-65 years with acute COVID-19. The J gene is TRBJ2-7, the V gene TRBV6-5; TRBD1 matches 7 bases. CDR3 DNA sequence: TGTGCCAGCAGTTCGACAGGGAGCTCCTACGAGCAGTACTTC. Protein product: CASSSTGSSYEQYF.